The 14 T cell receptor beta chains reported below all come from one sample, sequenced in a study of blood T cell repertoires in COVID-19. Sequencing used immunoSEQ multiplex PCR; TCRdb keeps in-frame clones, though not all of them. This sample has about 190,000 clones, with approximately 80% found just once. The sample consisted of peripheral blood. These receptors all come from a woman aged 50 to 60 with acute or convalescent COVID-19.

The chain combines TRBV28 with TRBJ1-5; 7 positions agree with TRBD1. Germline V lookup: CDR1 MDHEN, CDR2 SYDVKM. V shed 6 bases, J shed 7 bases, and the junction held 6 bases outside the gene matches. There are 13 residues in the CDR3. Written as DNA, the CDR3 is TGTGCCAGCAGACCAAGGGGGCAACAGCCCCAGCATTTT. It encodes CASRPRGQQPQHF.

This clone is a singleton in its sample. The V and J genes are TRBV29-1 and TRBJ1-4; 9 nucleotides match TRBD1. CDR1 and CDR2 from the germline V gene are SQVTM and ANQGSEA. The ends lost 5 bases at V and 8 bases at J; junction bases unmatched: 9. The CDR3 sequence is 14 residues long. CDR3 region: CSVRRDRVGEKLFF. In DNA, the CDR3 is TGCAGCGTTCGCCGGGACAGGGTAGGCGAAAAACTGTTTTTT. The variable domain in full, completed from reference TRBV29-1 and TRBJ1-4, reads SAVISQKPSRDICQRGTSLTIQCQVDSQVTMMFWYRQQPGQSLTLIATANQGSEATYESGFVIDKFPISRPNLTFSTLTVSNMSPEDSSIYLCSVRRDRVGEKLFFGSGTQLSVL.

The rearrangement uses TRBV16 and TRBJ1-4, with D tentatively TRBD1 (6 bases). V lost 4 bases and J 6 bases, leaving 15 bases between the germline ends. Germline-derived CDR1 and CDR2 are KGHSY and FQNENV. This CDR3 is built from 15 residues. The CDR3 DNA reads TGTGCCAGCAGCCCGTACAGAGGGGGTGATGAAAAACTGTTTTTT. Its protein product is CASSPYRGGDEKLFF. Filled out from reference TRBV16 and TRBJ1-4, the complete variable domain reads GEEVAQTPKHLVRGEGQKAKLYCAPIKGHSYVFWYQQVLKNEFKFLISFQNENVFDETGMPKERFSAKCLPNSPCSLEIQATKLEDSAVYFCASSPYRGGDEKLFFGSGTQLSVL.

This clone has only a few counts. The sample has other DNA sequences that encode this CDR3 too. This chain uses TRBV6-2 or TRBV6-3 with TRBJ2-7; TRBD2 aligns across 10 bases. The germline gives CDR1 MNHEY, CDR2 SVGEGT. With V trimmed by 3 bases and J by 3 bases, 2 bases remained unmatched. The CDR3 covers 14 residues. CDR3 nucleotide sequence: TGTGCCAGCAGTTATGGGACTAGCGTCTACGAGCAGTACTTC. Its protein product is CASSYGTSVYEQYF.

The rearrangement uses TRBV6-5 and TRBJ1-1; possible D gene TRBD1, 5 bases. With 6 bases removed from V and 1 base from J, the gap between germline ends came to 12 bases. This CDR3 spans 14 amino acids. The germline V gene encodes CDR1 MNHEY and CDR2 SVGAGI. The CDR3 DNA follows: TGTGCCAGCAGGGGACGAGCGGGGAACACTGAAGCTTTCTTT. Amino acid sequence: CASRGRAGNTEAFF.

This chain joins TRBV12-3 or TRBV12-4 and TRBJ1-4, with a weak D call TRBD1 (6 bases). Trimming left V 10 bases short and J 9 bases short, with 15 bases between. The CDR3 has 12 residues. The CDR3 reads CATKGGEKKLFF. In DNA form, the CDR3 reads TGTGCCACCAAAGGGGGGGAAAAAAAACTGTTTTTT.

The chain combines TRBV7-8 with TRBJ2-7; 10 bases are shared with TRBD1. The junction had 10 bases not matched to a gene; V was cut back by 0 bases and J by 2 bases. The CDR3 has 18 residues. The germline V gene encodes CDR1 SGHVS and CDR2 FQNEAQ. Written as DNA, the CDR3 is TGTGCCAGCAGCTTAGCCCGGACGGGACAGGGGCGACCCTACGAGCAGTACTTC. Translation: CASSLARTGQGRPYEQYF.

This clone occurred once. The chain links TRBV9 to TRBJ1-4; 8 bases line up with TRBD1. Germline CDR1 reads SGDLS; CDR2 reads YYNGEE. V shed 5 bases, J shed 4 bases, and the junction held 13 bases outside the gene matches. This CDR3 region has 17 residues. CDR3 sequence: CASSPDRGGPINEKLFF. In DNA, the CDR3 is TGTGCCAGCAGTCCTGACAGGGGAGGGCCGATTAATGAAAAACTGTTTTTT. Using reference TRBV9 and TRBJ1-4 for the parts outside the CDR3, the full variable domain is DSGVTQTPKHLITATGQRVTLRCSPRSGDLSVYWYQQSLDQGLQFLIQYYNGEERAKGNILERFSAQQFPDLHSELNLSSLELGDSALYFCASSPDRGGPINEKLFFGSGTQLSVL.

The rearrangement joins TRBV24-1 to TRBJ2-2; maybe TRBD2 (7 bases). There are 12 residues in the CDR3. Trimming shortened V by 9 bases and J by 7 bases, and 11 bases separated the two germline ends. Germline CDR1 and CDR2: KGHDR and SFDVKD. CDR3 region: CATRGANGELFF. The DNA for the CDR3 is TGTGCCACCCGGGGGGCCAACGGGGAGCTGTTTTTT.

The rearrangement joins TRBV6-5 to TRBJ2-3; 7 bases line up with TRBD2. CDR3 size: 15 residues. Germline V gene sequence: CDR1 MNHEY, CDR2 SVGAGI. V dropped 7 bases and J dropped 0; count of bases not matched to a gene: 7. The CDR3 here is CASNLRGISTDTQYF. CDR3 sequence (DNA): TGTGCCAGCAATTTGCGGGGGATCAGCACAGATACGCAGTATTTT.

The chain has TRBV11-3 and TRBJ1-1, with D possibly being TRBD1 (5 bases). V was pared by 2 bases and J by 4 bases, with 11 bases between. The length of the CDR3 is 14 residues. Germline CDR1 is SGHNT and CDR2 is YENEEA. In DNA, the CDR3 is TGTGCCAGCAGCTTATCAGGGTTGAGCACTGAAGCTTTCTTT. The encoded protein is CASSLSGLSTEAFF.

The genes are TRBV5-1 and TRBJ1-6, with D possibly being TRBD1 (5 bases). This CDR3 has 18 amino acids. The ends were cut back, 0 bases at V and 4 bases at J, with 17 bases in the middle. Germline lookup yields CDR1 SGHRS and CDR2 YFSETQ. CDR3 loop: CASSLEGLAGRYNSPLHF. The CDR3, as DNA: TGCGCCAGCAGCTTGGAAGGTTTGGCAGGGCGGTATAATTCACCCCTCCACTTT.

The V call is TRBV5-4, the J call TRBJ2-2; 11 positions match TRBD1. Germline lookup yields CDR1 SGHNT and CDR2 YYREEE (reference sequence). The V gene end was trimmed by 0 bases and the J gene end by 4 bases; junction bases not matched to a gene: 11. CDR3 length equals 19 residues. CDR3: CASSLAPGTGGWGTGELFF. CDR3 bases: TGTGCCAGCAGCTTGGCACCGGGGACAGGGGGTTGGGGCACCGGGGAGCTGTTTTTT.

CDR3 sequence: CASSRDRAQETQYF. Here the CDR3 DNA reads TGTGCCAGCAGCCGGGACAGGGCCCAGGAGACCCAGTACTTC. The rearrangement links TRBV14 to TRBJ2-5; TRBD1 matches 9 bases. J gave up 5 bases and V 4 bases, and 5 bases lay outside the gene matches. Germline-derived CDR1 and CDR2 are SGHDN and FVKESK. The CDR3 spans 14 residues. Combining the CDR3 with reference TRBV14 and TRBJ2-5 gives the whole variable domain EAGVTQFPSHSVIEKGQTVTLRCDPISGHDNLYWYRRVMGKEIKFLLHFVKESKQDESGMPNNRFLAERTGGTYSTLKVQPAELEDSGVYFCASSRDRAQETQYFGPGTRLLVL.